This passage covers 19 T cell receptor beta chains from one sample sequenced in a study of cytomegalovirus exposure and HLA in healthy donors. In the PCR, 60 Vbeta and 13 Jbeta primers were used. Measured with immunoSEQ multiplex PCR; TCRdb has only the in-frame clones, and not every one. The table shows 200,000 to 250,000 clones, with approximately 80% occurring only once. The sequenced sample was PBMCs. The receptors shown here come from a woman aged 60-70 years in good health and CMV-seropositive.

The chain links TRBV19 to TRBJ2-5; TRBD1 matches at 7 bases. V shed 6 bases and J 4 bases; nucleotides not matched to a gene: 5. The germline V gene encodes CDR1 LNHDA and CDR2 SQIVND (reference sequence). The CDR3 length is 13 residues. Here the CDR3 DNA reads TGTGCCAGTAGCACCAACAGGGGAGAGACCCAGTACTTC. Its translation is CASSTNRGETQYF.

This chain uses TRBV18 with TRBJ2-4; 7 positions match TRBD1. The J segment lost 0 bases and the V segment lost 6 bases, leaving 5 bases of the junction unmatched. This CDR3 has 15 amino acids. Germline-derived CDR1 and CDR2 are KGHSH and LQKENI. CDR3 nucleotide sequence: TGTGCCAGCTCCCTGGGACAGTTAGCCAAAAACATTCAGTACTTC. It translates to CASSLGQLAKNIQYF.

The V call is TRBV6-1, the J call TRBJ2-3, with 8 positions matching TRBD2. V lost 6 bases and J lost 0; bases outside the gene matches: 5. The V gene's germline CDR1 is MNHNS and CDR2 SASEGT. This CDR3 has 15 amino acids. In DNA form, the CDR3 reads TGTGCCAGCAGGCGACTAGCGACTAGCACAGATACGCAGTATTTT. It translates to CASRRLATSTDTQYF.

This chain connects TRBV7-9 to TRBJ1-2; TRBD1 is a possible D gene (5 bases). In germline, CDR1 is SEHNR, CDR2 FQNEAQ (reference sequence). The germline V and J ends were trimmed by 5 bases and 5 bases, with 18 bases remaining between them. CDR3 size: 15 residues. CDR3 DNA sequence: TGTGCCAGCAGCCCATCTGGGGGGATTGGGTATGGCTACACCTTC. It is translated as CASSPSGGIGYGYTF.

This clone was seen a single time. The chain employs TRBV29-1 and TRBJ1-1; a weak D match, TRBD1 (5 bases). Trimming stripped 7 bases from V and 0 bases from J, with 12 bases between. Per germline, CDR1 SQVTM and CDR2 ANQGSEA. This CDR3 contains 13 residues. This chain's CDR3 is CSGGWGVNTEAFF. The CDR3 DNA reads TGCAGCGGAGGGTGGGGGGTGAACACTGAAGCTTTCTTT.

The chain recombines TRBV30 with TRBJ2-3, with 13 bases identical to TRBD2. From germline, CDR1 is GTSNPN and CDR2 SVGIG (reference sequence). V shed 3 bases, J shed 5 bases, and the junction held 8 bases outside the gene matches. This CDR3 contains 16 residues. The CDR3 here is CAWRGGTSGIRDTQYF. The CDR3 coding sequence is TGTGCCTGGAGGGGTGGGACTAGCGGGATTCGAGATACGCAGTATTTT.

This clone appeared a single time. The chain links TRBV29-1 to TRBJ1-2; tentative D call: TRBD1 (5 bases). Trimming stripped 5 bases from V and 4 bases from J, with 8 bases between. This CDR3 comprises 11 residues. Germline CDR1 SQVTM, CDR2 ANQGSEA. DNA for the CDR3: TGCAGCGTTCGGGGGATCTATGGCTACACCTTC. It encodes CSVRGIYGYTF.

The CDR3, as DNA: TGTGCCAGCAGTTTATACACAGGGGGTCACTCCGAGCAGTACTTC. It is translated as CASSLYTGGHSEQYF. The chain has TRBV28 and TRBJ2-7; 8 positions match TRBD1. Germline V gene lookup returns CDR1 MDHEN and CDR2 SYDVKM. Losses at the gene ends were 1 base for V and 6 bases for J; bases not matched to a gene: 8. This CDR3 has 15 amino acids. Drawing the rest from reference TRBV28 and TRBJ2-7, the complete variable domain is DVKVTQSSRYLVKRTGEKVFLECVQDMDHENMFWYRQDPGLGLRLIYFSYDVKMKEKGDIPEGYSVSREKKERFSLILESASTNQTSMYLCASSLYTGGHSEQYFGPGTRLTVT.

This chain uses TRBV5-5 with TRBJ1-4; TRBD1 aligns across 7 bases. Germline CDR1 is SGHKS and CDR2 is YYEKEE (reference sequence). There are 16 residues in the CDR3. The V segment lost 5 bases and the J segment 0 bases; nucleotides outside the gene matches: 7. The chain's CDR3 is CASSSQGVATNEKLFF. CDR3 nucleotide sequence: TGTGCCAGCAGTTCCCAGGGGGTAGCAACTAATGAAAAACTGTTTTTT.

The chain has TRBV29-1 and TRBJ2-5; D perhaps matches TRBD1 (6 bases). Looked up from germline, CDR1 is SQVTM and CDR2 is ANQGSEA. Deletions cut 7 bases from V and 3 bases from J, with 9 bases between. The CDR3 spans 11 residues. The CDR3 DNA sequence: TGCAGCGGGCGACAGGAAGAGACCCAGTACTTC. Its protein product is CSGRQEETQYF. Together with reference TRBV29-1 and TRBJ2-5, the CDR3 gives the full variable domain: SAVISQKPSRDICQRGTSLTIQCQVDSQVTMMFWYRQQPGQSLTLIATANQGSEATYESGFVIDKFPISRPNLTFSTLTVSNMSPEDSSIYLCSGRQEETQYFGPGTRLLVL.

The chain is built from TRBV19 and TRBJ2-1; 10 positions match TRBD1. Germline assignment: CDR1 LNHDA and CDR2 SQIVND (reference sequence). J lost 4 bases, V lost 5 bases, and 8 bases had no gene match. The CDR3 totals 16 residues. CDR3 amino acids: CASSERGTGVYNEQFF. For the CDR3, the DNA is TGTGCCAGTAGTGAACGAGGGACAGGGGTGTACAATGAGCAGTTCTTC.

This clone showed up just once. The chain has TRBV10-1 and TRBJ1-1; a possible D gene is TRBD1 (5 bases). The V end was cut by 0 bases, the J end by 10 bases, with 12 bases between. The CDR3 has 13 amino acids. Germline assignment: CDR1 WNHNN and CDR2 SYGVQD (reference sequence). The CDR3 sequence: CASSESGGIIAFF. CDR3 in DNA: TGCGCCAGCAGTGAGTCGGGGGGGATCATAGCTTTCTTT.

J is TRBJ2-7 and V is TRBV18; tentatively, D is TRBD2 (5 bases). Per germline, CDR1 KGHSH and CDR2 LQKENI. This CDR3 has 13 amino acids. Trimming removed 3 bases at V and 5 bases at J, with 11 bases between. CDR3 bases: TGTGCCAGCTCACCCCGTACTAGGGACGAGCAGTACTTC. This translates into CASSPRTRDEQYF.

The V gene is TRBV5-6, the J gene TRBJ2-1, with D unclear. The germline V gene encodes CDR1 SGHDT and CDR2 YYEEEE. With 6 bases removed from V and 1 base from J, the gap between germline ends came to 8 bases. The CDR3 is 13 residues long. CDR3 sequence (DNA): TGTGCCAGCACCGGGTTATCCTACAATGAGCAGTTCTTC. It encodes CASTGLSYNEQFF.

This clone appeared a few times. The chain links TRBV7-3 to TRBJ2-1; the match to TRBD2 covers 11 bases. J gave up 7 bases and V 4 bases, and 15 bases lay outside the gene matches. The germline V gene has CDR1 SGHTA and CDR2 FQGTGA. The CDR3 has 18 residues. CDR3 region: CASSWGRPGLAGRNEQFF. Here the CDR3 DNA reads TGTGCCAGCAGCTGGGGGAGACCTGGACTAGCGGGCCGAAATGAGCAGTTCTTC.

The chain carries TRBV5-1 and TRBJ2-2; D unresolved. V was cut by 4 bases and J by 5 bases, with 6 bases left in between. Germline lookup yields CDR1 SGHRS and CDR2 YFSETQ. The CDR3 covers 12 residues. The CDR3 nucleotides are TGCGCCAGCAGCCCCACAACCGGGGAGCTGTTTTTT. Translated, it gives CASSPTTGELFF.

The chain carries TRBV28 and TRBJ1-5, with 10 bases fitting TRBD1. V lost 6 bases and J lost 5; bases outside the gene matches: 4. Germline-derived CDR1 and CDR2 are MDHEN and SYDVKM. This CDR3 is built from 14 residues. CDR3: CASSLTGGYQPQHF. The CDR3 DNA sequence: TGTGCCAGCAGCCTGACAGGGGGCTATCAGCCCCAGCATTTT.

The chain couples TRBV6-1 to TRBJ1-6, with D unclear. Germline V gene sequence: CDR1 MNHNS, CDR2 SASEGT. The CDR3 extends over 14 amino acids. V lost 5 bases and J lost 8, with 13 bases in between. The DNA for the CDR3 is TGTGCCAGCAGTCCCCGTGGGAGTGATTCACCCCTCCACTTT. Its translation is CASSPRGSDSPLHF.

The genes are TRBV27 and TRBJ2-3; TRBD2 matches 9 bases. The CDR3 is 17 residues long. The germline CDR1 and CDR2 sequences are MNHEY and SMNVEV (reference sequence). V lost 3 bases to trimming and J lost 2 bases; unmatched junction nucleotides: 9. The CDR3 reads CASSLFLGGRATDTQYF. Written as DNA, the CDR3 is TGTGCCAGCAGTTTGTTTCTTGGCGGGAGGGCCACAGATACGCAGTATTTT.